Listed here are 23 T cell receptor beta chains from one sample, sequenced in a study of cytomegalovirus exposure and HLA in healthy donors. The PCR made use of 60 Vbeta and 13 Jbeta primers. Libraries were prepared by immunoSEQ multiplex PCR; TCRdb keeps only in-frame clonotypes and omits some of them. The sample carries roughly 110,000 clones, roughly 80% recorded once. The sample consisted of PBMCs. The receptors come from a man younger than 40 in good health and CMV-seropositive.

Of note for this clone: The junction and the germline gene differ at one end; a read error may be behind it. The CDR3 region is CAWRSRQGPPQGF. CDR3 DNA: TGTGCCTGGAGGTCTCGACAGGGGCCGCCCCAGGGATTC. This chain joins TRBV30 and TRBJ2-7, with TRBD1 matching over 8 bases. In germline, CDR1 is GTSNPN, CDR2 SVGIG (reference sequence). The CDR3 runs to 13 residues.

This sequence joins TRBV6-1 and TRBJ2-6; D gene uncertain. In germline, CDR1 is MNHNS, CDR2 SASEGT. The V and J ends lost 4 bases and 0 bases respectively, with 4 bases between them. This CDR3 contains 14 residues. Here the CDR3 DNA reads TGTGCCAGCAGTGGACTCTCTGGGGCCAACGTCCTGACTTTC. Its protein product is CASSGLSGANVLTF.

The CDR3 loop reads CASSFLRIKTGRAQETQYF. The CDR3 DNA is TGTGCCAGCAGTTTTCTCCGAATCAAGACAGGCCGGGCCCAAGAGACCCAGTACTTC. This rearrangement joins TRBV28 to TRBJ2-5, with D perhaps TRBD1 (6 bases). The germline V and J ends were trimmed by 3 bases and 1 base, with 24 bases remaining between them. The CDR3 spans 19 residues. Germline assignment: CDR1 MDHEN and CDR2 SYDVKM.

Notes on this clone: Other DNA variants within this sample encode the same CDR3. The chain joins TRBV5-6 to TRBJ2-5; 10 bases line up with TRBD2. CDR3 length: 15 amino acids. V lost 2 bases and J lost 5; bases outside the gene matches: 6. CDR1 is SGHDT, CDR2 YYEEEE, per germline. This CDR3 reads CASSLLAGGRETQYF. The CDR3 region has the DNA TGTGCCAGCAGCTTATTAGCGGGGGGCCGGGAGACCCAGTACTTC.

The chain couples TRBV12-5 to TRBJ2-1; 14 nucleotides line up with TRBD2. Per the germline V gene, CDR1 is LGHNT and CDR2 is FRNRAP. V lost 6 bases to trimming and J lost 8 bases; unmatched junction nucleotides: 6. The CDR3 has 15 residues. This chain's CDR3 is CASGVGLAGVHEQFF. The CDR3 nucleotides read TGTGCTAGTGGGGTGGGACTAGCGGGAGTCCATGAGCAGTTCTTC.

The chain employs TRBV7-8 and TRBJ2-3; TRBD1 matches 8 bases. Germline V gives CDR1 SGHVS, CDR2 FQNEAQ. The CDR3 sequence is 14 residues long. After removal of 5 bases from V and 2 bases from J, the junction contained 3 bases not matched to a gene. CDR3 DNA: TGTGCCAGCAGCCAGACAGGGGCCACAGATACGCAGTATTTT. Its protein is CASSQTGATDTQYF.

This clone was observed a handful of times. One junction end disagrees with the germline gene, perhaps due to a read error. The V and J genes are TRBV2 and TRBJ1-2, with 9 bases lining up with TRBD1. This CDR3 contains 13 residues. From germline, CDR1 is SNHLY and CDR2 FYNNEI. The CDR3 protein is CASREGQGYGYTF. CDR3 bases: TGTGCCAGCAGAGAAGGACAGGGGTATGGCTACACCTTC.

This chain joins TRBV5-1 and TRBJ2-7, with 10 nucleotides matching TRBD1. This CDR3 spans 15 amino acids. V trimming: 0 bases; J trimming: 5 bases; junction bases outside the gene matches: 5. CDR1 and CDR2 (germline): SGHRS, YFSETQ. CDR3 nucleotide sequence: TGCGCCAGCAGCTTGGGGGGGACAGGGGTTAACGAGCAGTACTTC. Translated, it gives CASSLGGTGVNEQYF.

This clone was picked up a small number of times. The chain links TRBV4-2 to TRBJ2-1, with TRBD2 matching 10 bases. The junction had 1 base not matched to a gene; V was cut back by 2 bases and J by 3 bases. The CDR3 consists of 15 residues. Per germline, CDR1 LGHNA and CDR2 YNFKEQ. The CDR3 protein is CASSQPSGSYNEQFF. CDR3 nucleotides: TGTGCCAGCAGCCAACCTAGCGGGAGCTACAATGAGCAGTTCTTC.

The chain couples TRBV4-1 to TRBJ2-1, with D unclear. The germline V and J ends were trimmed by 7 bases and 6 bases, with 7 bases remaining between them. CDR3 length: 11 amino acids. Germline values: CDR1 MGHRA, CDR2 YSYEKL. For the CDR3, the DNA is TGCGCCAGCATGGCCCTCAATGAGCAGTTCTTC. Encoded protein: CASMALNEQFF.

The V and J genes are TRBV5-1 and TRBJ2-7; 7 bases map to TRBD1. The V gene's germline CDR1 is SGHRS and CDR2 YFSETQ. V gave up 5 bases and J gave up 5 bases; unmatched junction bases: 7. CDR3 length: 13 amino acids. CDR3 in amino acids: CASRPTGRHEQYF. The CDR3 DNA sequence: TGCGCCAGCAGGCCGACAGGGCGCCACGAGCAGTACTTC.

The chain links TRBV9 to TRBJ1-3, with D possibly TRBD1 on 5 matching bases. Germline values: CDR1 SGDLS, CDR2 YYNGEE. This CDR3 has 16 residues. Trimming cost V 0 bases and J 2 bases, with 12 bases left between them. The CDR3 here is CASSVGQKVPGNTIYF. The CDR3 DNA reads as TGTGCCAGCAGCGTAGGACAGAAGGTGCCTGGAAACACCATATATTTT. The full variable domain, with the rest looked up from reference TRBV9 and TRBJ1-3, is DSGVTQTPKHLITATGQRVTLRCSPRSGDLSVYWYQQSLDQGLQFLIQYYNGEERAKGNILERFSAQQFPDLHSELNLSSLELGDSALYFCASSVGQKVPGNTIYFGEGSWLTVV.

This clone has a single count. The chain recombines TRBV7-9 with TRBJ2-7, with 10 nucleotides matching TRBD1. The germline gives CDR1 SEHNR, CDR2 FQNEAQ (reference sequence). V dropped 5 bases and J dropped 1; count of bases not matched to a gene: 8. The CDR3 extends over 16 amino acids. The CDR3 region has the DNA TGTGCCAGCAGCAGAGACAGGGGGCTCCATTCCTACGAGCAGTACTTC. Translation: CASSRDRGLHSYEQYF.

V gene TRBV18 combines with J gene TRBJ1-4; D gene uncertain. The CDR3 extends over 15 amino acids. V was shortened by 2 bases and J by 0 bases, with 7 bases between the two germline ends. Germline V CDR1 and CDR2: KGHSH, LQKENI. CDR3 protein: CASSPDIATNEKLFF. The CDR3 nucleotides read TGTGCCAGCTCACCAGACATTGCAACTAATGAAAAACTGTTTTTT.

CDR3 DNA sequence: TGTGCCAGTAGTAGCCGGGACAGGGGATTTTCACCCCTCCACTTT. Its protein is CASSSRDRGFSPLHF. This chain uses TRBV19 with TRBJ1-6; 10 bases map to TRBD1. V lost 4 bases and J lost 9; bases outside the gene matches: 6. From germline, CDR1 is LNHDA and CDR2 SQIVND (reference sequence). This CDR3 has 15 residues. The whole variable domain, filled in from reference TRBV19 and TRBJ1-6, reads DGGITQSPKYLFRKEGQNVTLSCEQNLNHDAMYWYRQDPGQGLRLIYYSQIVNDFQKGDIAEGYSVSREKKESFPLTVTSAQKNPTAFYLCASSSRDRGFSPLHFGNGTRLTVT.

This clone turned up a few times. CDR3 loop: CASSQNVGHGYTF. The CDR3 region has the DNA TGTGCCAGCAGTCAAAACGTGGGGCATGGCTACACCTTC. V is TRBV6-5 and J is TRBJ1-2, with D maybe TRBD1 (5 bases). Per the germline V gene, CDR1 is MNHEY and CDR2 is SVGAGI. The germline V and J ends were trimmed by 5 bases and 6 bases, with 13 bases remaining between them. The CDR3 covers 13 residues.

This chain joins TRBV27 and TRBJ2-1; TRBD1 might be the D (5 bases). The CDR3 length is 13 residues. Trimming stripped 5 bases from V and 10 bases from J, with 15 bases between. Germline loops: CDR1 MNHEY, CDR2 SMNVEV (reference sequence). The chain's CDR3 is CASSPKTYREQFF. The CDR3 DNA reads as TGTGCCAGCAGTCCAAAGACTTACAGGGAGCAGTTCTTC.

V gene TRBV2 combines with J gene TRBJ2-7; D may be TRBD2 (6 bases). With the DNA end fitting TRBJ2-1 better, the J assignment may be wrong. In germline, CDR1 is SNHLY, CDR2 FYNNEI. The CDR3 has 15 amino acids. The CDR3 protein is CASRDGRSSYNEQFF. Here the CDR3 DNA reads TGTGCCAGCAGAGACGGGAGAAGCTCCTACAATGAGCAGTTCTTC.

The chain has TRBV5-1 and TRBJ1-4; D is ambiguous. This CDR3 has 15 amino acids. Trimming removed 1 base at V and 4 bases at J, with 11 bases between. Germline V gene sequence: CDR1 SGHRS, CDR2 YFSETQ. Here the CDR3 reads CASSLFGGGNEKLFF. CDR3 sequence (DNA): TGCGCCAGCAGCTTGTTCGGCGGAGGTAATGAAAAACTGTTTTTT.

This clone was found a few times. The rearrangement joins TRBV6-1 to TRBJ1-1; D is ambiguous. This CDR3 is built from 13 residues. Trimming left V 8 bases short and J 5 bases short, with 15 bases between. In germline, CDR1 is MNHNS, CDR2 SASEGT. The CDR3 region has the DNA TGTGCCAGCCGACGAGCGGAAAGGACTGAAGCTTTCTTT. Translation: CASRRAERTEAFF.

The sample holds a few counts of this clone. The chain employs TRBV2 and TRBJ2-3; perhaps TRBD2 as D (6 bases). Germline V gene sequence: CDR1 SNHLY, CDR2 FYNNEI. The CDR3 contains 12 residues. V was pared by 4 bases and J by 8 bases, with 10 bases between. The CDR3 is CASSATSRTQYF. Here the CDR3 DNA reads TGTGCCAGCAGTGCGACTAGTCGTACGCAGTATTTT. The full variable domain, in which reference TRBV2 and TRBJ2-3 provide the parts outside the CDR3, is EPEVTQTPSHQVTQMGQEVILRCVPISNHLYFYWYRQILGQKVEFLVSFYNNEISEKSEIFDDQFSVERPDGSNFTLKIRSTKLEDSAMYFCASSATSRTQYFGPGTRLTVL.

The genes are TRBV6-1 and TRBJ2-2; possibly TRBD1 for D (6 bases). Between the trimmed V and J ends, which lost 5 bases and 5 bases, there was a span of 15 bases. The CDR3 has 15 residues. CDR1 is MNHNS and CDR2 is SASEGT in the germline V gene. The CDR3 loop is CASSREGVVTGELFF. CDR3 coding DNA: TGTGCCAGCAGTCGCGAGGGGGTTGTGACCGGGGAGCTGTTTTTT.

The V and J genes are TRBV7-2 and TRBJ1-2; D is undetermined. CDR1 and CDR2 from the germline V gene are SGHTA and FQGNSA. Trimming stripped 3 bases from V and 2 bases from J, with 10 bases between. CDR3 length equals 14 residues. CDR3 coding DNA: TGTGCCAGCAGCTTGTTACAGAAAAACTATGGCTACACCTTC. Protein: CASSLLQKNYGYTF.